A selection of T cell receptor beta chains follows, all from one sample in a study of cytomegalovirus exposure and HLA in healthy donors. Profiled with immunoSEQ multiplex PCR; TCRdb holds only in-frame clones, not every one. The table shows about 150,000 clones, with nearly 70% occurring only once. Sequencing used PBMCs. Receptors were obtained from a man aged 25 to 45 in good health and CMV-seropositive. Both conserved end residues are part of each CDR3. A D gene is named only where the DNA matches it firmly. Size tells how often a clone was seen (once, few, many) or the class of an expanded clone, and some rows leave it out.

abundance	v_gene	j_gene	d_gene	CDR3aa	CDR3nt
few	TRBV6-1	TRBJ1-5	TRBD1	CASSGTGQQRPQHF	TGTGCCAGCAGTGGGACAGGCCAGCAGCGGCCCCAGCATTTT
NA	TRBV28	TRBJ2-4	NA	CASSFLATIPQYF	TGTGCCAGCAGTTTCCTAGCCACCATCCCTCAATACTTC
NA	TRBV28	TRBJ1-4	NA	CASRPRHLNEKLFF	TGTGCCAGCAGGCCCAGACACCTCAATGAAAAACTGTTTTTT
once	TRBV5-6	TRBJ2-1	TRBD2	CASSLASGTQFF	TGTGCCAGCAGCTTGGCCAGCGGGACGCAGTTCTTC
NA	TRBV6-1	TRBJ1-3	NA	CASSERPSRLF	TGTGCCAGCAGTGAAAGGCCCAGCCGACTTTTT
NA	TRBV5-1	TRBJ2-1	NA	CASSQRQYNAQFF	TGCGCCAGCAGCCAACGACAGTACAATGCGCAGTTCTTC
NA	TRBV6-6	TRBJ1-2	NA	CASRASQLANYGYTF	TGTGCCAGCAGAGCTTCACAGTTAGCTAACTATGGCTACACCTTC
NA	TRBV27	TRBJ1-5	NA	CASSFHNQPQHF	TGTGCCAGCAGTTTCCACAATCAGCCCCAGCATTTT
NA	TRBV9	TRBJ1-5	NA	CASSGTSNQPQHF	TGTGCCAGCAGCGGGACATCGAATCAGCCCCAGCATTTT
NA	TRBV28	TRBJ2-1	NA	CASSPNLSSYNEQFF	TGTGCCAGCAGCCCTAATCTTAGCTCCTACAATGAGCAATTCTTC
few	TRBV5-5	TRBJ2-7	NA	CASRMLQGYEQYF	TGTGCCAGCAGGATGTTACAGGGCTACGAGCAGTACTTC
NA	TRBV27	TRBJ2-7	TRBD1	CASSLWDRGSDEQYF	TGTGCCAGCAGTTTATGGGACAGGGGTTCCGACGAGCAGTACTTC
once	TRBV7-9	TRBJ2-7	TRBD1	CASSLGQGAYEQYF	TGTGCCAGCAGCTTAGGACAGGGGGCTTACGAGCAGTACTTC
once	TRBV12-5	TRBJ1-5	NA	CASGPMIDQPQHF	TGTGCTAGTGGTCCCATGATAGATCAGCCCCAGCATTTT
NA	TRBV28	TRBJ1-2	NA	CASSLNRGGYTF	TGTGCCAGCAGCCTCAATAGGGGGGGCTACACCTTC
NA	TRBV10-3	TRBJ2-1	TRBD1	CAISEANRGYNEQFF	TGTGCCATCAGTGAAGCGAACAGGGGCTACAATGAGCAGTTCTTC
NA	TRBV11-2	TRBJ1-2	TRBD1	CASSLFRDREGTF	TGTGCCAGCAGCCTATTCCGGGACAGGGAGGGAACCTTC
NA	TRBV6-1	TRBJ2-6	NA	CASSAPRRGGANVLTF	TGTGCCAGCAGTGCTCCTCGGAGAGGTGGGGCCAACGTCCTGACTTTC
NA	TRBV6-6	TRBJ1-3	NA	CASRETEGIRNTIYF	TGTGCCAGCAGAGAGACGGAGGGTATTAGAAACACCATATATTTT
NA	TRBV15	TRBJ1-2	TRBD1	CATSSGQDYGYTF	TGTGCCACCAGCAGCGGACAGGACTATGGCTACACCTTC
NA	TRBV5-6	TRBJ2-7	TRBD2	CASSYGTSGRSEQYF	TGTGCCAGCAGCTACGGGACTAGCGGGAGGTCTGAGCAGTACTTC
NA	TRBV6-5	TRBJ1-2	TRBD1	CASSQGTGTMWGYTF	TGTGCCAGCAGTCAGGGGACAGGGACTATGTGGGGCTACACCTTC
few	TRBV10-3	TRBJ2-7	TRBD2	CAISERLAGASYEQYF	TGTGCCATCAGTGAGAGACTAGCGGGGGCCTCCTACGAGCAGTACTTC
NA	TRBV5-1	TRBJ2-2	TRBD2	CASSLVAGANTGELFF	TGCGCCAGCAGCTTGGTAGCGGGAGCGAACACCGGGGAGCTGTTTTTT
NA	TRBV4-1	TRBJ2-7	NA	CASSQVVRDLPYEQYF	TGCGCCAGCAGCCAAGTAGTGCGTGATCTCCCCTACGAGCAGTACTTC
NA	TRBV27	TRBJ2-7	TRBD2	CATAIAGGYSYEQYF	TGTGCCACCGCAATAGCGGGAGGATACTCCTACGAGCAGTACTTC
NA	TRBV6-5	TRBJ1-1	NA	CASNRGDTMNTEAFF	TGTGCCAGCAATCGAGGGGACACAATGAACACTGAAGCTTTCTTT
NA	TRBV6-6	TRBJ2-7	NA	CASKKHYEQYF	TGTGCCAGCAAGAAGCACTACGAGCAGTACTTC
few	TRBV5-1	TRBJ2-5	TRBD2	CASSSKTSGQETQYF	TGCGCCAGCAGCTCAAAGACTAGCGGTCAAGAGACCCAGTACTTC
NA	TRBV9	TRBJ2-7	NA	CASSVSSGYEQYF	TGTGCCAGCAGCGTAAGTAGCGGCTACGAGCAGTACTTC
NA	TRBV15	TRBJ1-4	NA	CATSRATNEKLFF	TGTGCCACCAGCCGTGCAACTAATGAAAAACTGTTTTTT
once	TRBV11-2	TRBJ2-7	TRBD2	CASSLVAGGQYEQYF	TGTGCCAGCAGCTTAGTGGCGGGAGGGCAGTACGAGCAGTACTTC
NA	TRBV5-1	TRBJ2-3	TRBD2	CASSLTTSAYTDTQYF	TGCGCCAGCAGCTTGACGACTAGCGCATACACAGATACGCAGTATTTT
NA	TRBV9	TRBJ1-2	NA	CASSVDGRGGWGGYTF	TGTGCCAGCAGCGTAGACGGGAGAGGAGGGTGGGGTGGCTACACCTTC
few	TRBV7-8	TRBJ2-4	NA	CASSLGRTDIQYF	TGTGCCAGCAGCTTAGGAAGAACGGACATTCAGTACTTC
few	TRBV5-4	TRBJ2-7	TRBD2	CASSLVAVQTSGRNKQYF	TGTGCCAGCAGCTTGGTTGCGGTTCAAACTAGCGGGAGAAATAAGCAGTACTTC
NA	TRBV25-1	TRBJ2-2	TRBD1	CASSRTGQAGELFF	TGTGCCAGCAGTAGGACAGGCCAGGCCGGGGAGCTGTTTTTT
NA	TRBV10-3	TRBJ2-7	TRBD2	CAIKGAGRTYEQYF	TGTGCCATCAAGGGAGCGGGGAGGACCTACGAGCAGTACTTC
NA	TRBV9	TRBJ2-3	NA	CASSVGMGLSTDTQYF	TGTGCCAGCAGCGTAGGTATGGGCCTGAGCACAGATACGCAGTATTTT
few	TRBV9	TRBJ2-1	NA	CASSASGNEQFF	TGTGCCAGCAGTGCCTCGGGTAATGAGCAGTTCTTC
few	TRBV11-2	TRBJ2-3	TRBD2	CASSGTSGSTDTQYF	TGTGCCAGCAGCGGGACTAGCGGAAGCACAGATACGCAGTATTTT
NA	TRBV28	TRBJ2-2	TRBD2	CASSLGGTNTGELFF	TGTGCCAGCAGTTTGGGGGGGACGAACACCGGGGAGCTGTTTTTT
NA	TRBV27	TRBJ2-7	TRBD1	CASGGTGNYEQYF	TGTGCCAGCGGGGGGACAGGGAACTACGAGCAGTACTTC
NA	TRBV27	TRBJ2-1	TRBD1	CASSGQGFYNEQFF	TGTGCCAGCAGCGGACAGGGGTTTTACAATGAGCAGTTCTTC
NA	TRBV5-1	TRBJ2-1	NA	CASSLDISFNEQFF	TGCGCCAGCAGCTTGGATATTAGTTTCAATGAGCAGTTCTTC
NA	TRBV5-8	TRBJ2-7	TRBD2	CASSLDGLAGYEQYF	TGTGCCAGCAGCTTGGACGGACTAGCGGGGTACGAGCAGTACTTC
few	TRBV6-1	TRBJ2-1	NA	CASSGAEYNEQFF	TGTGCCAGCAGTGGGGCCGAATACAATGAGCAGTTCTTC
NA	TRBV9	TRBJ2-4	NA	CASSLGQTGGFIQYF	TGTGCCAGCAGCCTCGGACAGACCGGCGGGTTCATTCAGTACTTC
few	TRBV19	TRBJ1-5	NA	CASGPGFYSNQPQHF	TGTGCCAGTGGGCCAGGATTCTATAGCAATCAGCCCCAGCATTTT
NA	TRBV6-5	TRBJ2-3	NA	CASSFRVLGDTQYF	TGTGCCAGCAGTTTCCGGGTCCTGGGAGATACGCAGTATTTT